This is a list of T cell receptor beta chains from one sample in a study of CD8 T cells in Susac syndrome. TCRdb reanalysed the immunoSEQ multiplex PCR reads using MiXCR and keeps one entry per CDR3 protein. The sample carries fewer than 200,000 distinct CDR3 sequences, under 95% recorded once. The sequenced material came from CD4+ T cells from PBMCs. The receptors here all came from a human donor with Susac syndrome. Each CDR3 is given with its conserved first and last residue. The D gene is left open where the match is weak. Not every row has a clone size; where given, it reads once, few, many or a size class.

len	abundance	d_gene	v_gene	j_gene	CDR3aa	CDR3nt
15	-	TRBD1	TRBV4-2	TRBJ1-5	CASSLLQGADQPQHF	TGTGCCAGCAGCCTCCTACAGGGGGCGGATCAGCCCCAGCATTTT
12	few	TRBD1	TRBV11-2	TRBJ1-2	CASSLQGEGYTF	TGTGCCAGCAGCTTACAGGGGGAAGGCTACACCTTC
13	-	TRBD1	TRBV20-1	TRBJ1-2	CSAPSTGHILYTF	TGCAGTGCGCCCTCGACAGGGCATATCCTCTACACCTTC
15	-	-	TRBV7-2	TRBJ1-2	CASSSAGLGNYGYTF	TGTGCCAGCAGCTCAGCCGGTCTGGGGAACTATGGCTACACCTTC
16	-	-	TRBV6-2/TRBV6-3	TRBJ1-3	CASSYSRGAPGNTIYF	TGTGCCAGCAGTTACTCCCGGGGGGCTCCCGGAAACACCATATATTTT
12	few	-	TRBV7-9	TRBJ2-7	CASSLQGYEQYF	TGTGCCAGCTCCCTCCAGGGGTACGAGCAGTACTTC
18	-	-	TRBV5-6	TRBJ2-1	CASSSGWAGESSYNEQFF	TGTGCCAGCAGCTCGGGTTGGGCAGGCGAAAGCTCCTACAATGAGCAGTTCTTC
13	-	TRBD1	TRBV20-1	TRBJ1-2	CSPLGTGAYGYTF	TGCAGTCCGCTAGGTACAGGGGCCTATGGCTACACCTTC
15	once	TRBD1	TRBV15	TRBJ2-1	CATSFPGTVNNEQFF	TGTGCCACCAGCTTTCCCGGGACAGTCAACAATGAGCAGTTCTTC
13	-	-	TRBV12-2	TRBJ2-7	CASRSPPSPEQYF	TGTGCAAGTCGCTCCCCCCCGTCCCCCGAGCAGTACTTC
14	-	TRBD2	TRBV7-2	TRBJ2-6	CASRGGAGANVLTF	TGTGCCAGTCGCGGGGGGGCTGGGGCCAACGTCCTGACTTTC
15	-	-	TRBV10-3	TRBJ1-1	CAISDHLGVGEEAFF	TGTGCCATCAGTGATCACCTAGGCGTGGGTGAGGAAGCTTTCTTT
13	-	-	TRBV13	TRBJ2-6	CASSLVGANVLTF	TGTGCCAGCAGCTTGGTGGGGGCCAACGTCCTGACTTTC
19	once	-	TRBV12-3/TRBV12-4	TRBJ1-2	CASSLALIKGGPGDYGYTF	TGTGCCAGCAGTTTAGCGCTAATTAAGGGGGGTCCCGGTGACTATGGCTACACCTTC
13	-	-	TRBV29-1	TRBJ2-3	CSVVVAGTDTQYF	TGCAGCGTTGTTGTGGCAGGGACAGATACGCAGTATTTT
13	-	TRBD1	TRBV29-1	TRBJ2-3	CSVGQGNTDTQYF	TGCAGCGTAGGACAGGGTAATACAGATACGCAGTATTTT
17	-	TRBD2	TRBV7-9	TRBJ2-7	CASSSRLAGGLSYEQYF	TGTGCCAGCAGCTCCCGACTAGCGGGGGGCCTATCCTACGAGCAGTACTTC
13	once	-	TRBV6-1	TRBJ2-3	CASREGSADTQYF	TGTGCCAGCAGGGAGGGGTCCGCAGATACGCAGTATTTT
11	-	-	TRBV27	TRBJ2-5	CASSLDGTQYF	TGTGCCAGCAGTTTAGACGGGACCCAGTACTTC
15	-	TRBD2	TRBV20-1	TRBJ2-1	CSARSPSGGVNEQFF	TGCAGTGCTAGATCCCCTAGCGGGGGGGTAAATGAGCAGTTCTTC
12	-	-	TRBV14	TRBJ1-1	CASSKGGAEAFF	TGTGCCAGCAGCAAAGGGGGGGCTGAAGCTTTCTTT
13	-	-	TRBV12-3/TRBV12-4	TRBJ2-7	CASRSQGKYEQYF	TGTGCCAGCAGGTCTCAGGGGAAGTACGAGCAGTACTTC
14	once	TRBD1	TRBV20-1	TRBJ2-5	CSARTGGFLETQYF	TGCAGTGCTAGAACAGGGGGCTTTTTAGAGACCCAGTACTTC
17	-	TRBD2	TRBV6-1	TRBJ2-5	CASSGMGTSGGGETQYF	TGTGCCAGCAGTGGAATGGGGACTAGCGGGGGCGGGGAGACCCAGTACTTC
14	-	TRBD1	TRBV29-1	TRBJ1-2	CSVERPGQGSGYTF	TGCAGCGTTGAACGACCGGGACAGGGTTCTGGCTACACCTTC
13	-	TRBD1	TRBV10-3	TRBJ1-5	CAISRDRSQPQHF	TGTGCCATCAGCCGGGACAGATCGCAGCCCCAGCATTTT
13	-	-	TRBV11-2	TRBJ2-3	CASSLVEATAQYF	TGTGCCAGCAGCTTAGTTGAGGCGACGGCGCAGTATTTT
13	-	-	TRBV29-1	TRBJ2-1	CSVSTGVYNEQFF	TGCAGCGTTAGTACGGGGGTCTACAATGAGCAGTTCTTC
14	-	-	TRBV9	TRBJ1-5	CASSVGGGSEPQHF	TGTGCCAGCAGCGTAGGCGGGGGAAGTGAGCCCCAGCATTTT